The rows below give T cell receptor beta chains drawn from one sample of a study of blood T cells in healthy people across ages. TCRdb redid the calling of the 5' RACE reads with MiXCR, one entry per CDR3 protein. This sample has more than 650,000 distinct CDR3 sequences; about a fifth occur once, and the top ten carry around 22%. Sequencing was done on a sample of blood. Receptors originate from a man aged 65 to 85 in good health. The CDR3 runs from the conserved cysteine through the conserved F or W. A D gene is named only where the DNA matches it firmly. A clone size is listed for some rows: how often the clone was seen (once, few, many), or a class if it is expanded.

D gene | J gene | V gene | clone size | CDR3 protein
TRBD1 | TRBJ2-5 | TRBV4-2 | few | CASSQGDRNQETQYF
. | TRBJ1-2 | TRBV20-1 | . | CSARVEAIYGYTF
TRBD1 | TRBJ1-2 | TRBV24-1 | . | CATSDPGQGNRGYTF
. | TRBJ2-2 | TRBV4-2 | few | CASSQPPRGELFF
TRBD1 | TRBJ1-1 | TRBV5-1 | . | CASSFDRAANTEAFF
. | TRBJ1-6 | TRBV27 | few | CASSLNRANSPLHF
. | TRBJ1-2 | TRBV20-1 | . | CSAREHTYGYTF
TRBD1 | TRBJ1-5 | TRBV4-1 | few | CASSQGPDRGFQPQHF
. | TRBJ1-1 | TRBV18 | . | CVSSLGNRQTEAFF
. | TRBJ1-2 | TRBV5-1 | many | CASSLSNLHEGYTF
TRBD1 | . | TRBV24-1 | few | CAMAGTGGDRGNEQFF
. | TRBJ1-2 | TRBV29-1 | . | CSVVNTGRSPETF
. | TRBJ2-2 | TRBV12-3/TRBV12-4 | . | CASTRGRTGELFF
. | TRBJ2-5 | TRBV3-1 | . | CASSQETLRETQYF
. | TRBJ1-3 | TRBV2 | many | CASLGGDSSGNTIYF
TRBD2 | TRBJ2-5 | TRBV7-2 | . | CASSPPGLAYETQYF
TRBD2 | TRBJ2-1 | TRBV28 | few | CASGLAGGIEQFF
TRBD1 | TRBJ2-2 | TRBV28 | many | CASLPNRGRDANTGELFF
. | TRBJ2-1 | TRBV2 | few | CASSVGSLYDEQFF
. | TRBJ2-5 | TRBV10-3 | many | CAISESNLVRKETQYF
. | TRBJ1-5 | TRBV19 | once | CASSIAGGPKSQPQHF
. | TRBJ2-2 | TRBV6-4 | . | CASSWQPGVSNTGELFF
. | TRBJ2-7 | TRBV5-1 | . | CASSLDGGSGEQYF
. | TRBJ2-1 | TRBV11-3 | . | CASSLMGVTSSYNEQFF
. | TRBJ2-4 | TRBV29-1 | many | CSALDSENIQYF
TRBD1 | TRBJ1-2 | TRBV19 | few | CASRSRDSYGGYTF
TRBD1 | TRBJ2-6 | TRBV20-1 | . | CSARLPTGDPTSGANVLTF
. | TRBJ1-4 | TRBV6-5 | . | CATTTGNEKLFF
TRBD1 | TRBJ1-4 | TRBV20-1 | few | CSAPPRDRTSGVVFF
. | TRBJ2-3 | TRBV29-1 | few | CSVEPSGTQYF
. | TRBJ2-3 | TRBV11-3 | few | CASSRSGLIGDTQYF
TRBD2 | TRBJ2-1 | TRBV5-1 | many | CASSLEASGYNEQFF
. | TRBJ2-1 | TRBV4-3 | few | CASSQDLRLVVPNEQFF
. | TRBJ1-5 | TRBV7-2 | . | CASSLNVANQPQHF
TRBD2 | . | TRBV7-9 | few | CASSLVGGRASRNEQFF
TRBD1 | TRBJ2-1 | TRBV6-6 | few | CASSYGTGNYNEQFF
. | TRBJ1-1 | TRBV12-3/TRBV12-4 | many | CASSLKGTTEAFF
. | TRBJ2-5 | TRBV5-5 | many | CASSLYGQETQYF
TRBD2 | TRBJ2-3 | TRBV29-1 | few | CSVTSGAVPDTQYF
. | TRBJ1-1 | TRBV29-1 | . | CSVGEEGNTEAFF
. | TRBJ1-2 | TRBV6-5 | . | CASRMRVNNGYTF
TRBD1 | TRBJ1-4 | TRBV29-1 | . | CSVNVQGPNEKLFF
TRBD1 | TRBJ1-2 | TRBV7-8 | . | CASSAGQNYGYTF
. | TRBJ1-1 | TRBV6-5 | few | CASSYPPRGPEHLSTEAFF
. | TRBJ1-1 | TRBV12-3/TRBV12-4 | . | CASSLTPGRVGSTEAFF
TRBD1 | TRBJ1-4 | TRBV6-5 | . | CASSYSSPTGGNEKLFF
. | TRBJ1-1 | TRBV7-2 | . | CASSLEDGTEAFF
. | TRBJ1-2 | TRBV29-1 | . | CSVAGVGYGYTF
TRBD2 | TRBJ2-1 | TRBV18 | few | CASSPGRAGVNEQFF
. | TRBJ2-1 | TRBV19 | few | CASSSTSLRYEQFF
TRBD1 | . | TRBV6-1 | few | CASSAIKGQLGSGYEQYF
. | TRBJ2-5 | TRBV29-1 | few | CSVGGSGTQYF
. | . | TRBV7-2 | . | CASSLAWGAANEQFF
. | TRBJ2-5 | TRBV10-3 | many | CAISEGGQETQYF
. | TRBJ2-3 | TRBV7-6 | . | CASSQPPTDTQYF
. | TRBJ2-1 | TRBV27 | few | CASSFREGATYNEQFF
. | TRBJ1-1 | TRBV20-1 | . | CSARGTARGDKSEAFF
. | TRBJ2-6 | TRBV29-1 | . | CSVAPESSGANVLTF